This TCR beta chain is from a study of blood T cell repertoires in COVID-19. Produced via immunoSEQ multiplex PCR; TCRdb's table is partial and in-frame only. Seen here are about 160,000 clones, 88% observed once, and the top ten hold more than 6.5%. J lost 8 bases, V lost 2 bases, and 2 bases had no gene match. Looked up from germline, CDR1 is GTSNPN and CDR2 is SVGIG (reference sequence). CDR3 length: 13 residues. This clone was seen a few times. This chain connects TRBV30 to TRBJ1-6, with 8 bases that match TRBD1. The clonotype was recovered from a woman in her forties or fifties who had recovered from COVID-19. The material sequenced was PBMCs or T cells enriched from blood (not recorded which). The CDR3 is CAWSLTGDSPLHF. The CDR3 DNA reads TGTGCCTGGAGTTTGACAGGGGATTCACCCCTCCACTTT.